The source of this T cell receptor beta chain is a study of T cell repertoires in cytomegalovirus infection. Turning to the study itself: Researchers turned to recently identified HLA-C-restricted CMV epitopes as well as well-studied HLA-B-restricted ones. In public TCR beta signatures, there were indications of both CMV infection and matching HLA type. Findings and caveats of the study: CMV carriers with the relevant HLA were identified by cumulative public TCR beta family frequency. In two of eight donors, the top clonotype was HLA-C-restricted CMV-specific.

In this sample, this clonotype turned up many times. Its target is unknown. CDR1 is LNHDA and CDR2 is SQIVND in the germline V gene (reference sequence). V was cut by 11 bases and J by 2 bases, with 16 bases left in between. This CDR3 has 14 residues. TCRdb re-derived calls from the reads in MiXCR, one entry per CDR3 protein. In the table there are a few hundred thousand distinct CDR3 sequences, about a third of which are singletons. This clonotype originated in a human donor in good health (CMV status not recorded). Some clones in this sample may be carry-over from other donors' samples. The chain joins TRBV19 to TRBJ1-5; possible D gene TRBD1, 5 bases. Sequences were derived from cultured PBMCs, sampled from culture after CMV antigen stimulation. The CDR3 loop reads CASQTAGGNQPQHF. CDR3 nucleotide sequence: TGTGCCTCACAAACGGCGGGGGGCAATCAGCCCCAGCATTTT.